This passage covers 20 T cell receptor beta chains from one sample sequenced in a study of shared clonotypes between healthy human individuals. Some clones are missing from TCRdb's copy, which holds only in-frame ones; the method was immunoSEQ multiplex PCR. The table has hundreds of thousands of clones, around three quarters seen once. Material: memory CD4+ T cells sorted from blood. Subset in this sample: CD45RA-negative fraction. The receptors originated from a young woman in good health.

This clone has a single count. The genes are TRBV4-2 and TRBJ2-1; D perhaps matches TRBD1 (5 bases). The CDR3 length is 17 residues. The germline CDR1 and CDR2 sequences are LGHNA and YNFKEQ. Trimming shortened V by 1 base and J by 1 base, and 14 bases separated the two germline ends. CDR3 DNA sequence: TGTGCCAGCAGCCAAGGCCCACAGGCGACGTCCTACAATGAGCAGTTCTTC. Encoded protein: CASSQGPQATSYNEQFF.

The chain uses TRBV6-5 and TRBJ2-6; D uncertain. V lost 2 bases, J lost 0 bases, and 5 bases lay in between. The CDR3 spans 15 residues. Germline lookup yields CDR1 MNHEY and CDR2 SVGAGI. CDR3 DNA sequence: TGTGCCAGCAGTTACGGGGTCTCTGGGGCCAACGTCCTGACTTTC. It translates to CASSYGVSGANVLTF.

CDR3: CASSLGGRGNTIYF. CDR3 DNA sequence: TGTGCCAGCAGCTTGGGAGGACGTGGAAACACCATATATTTT. The chain recombines TRBV7-2 with TRBJ1-3; no clear D gene. Germline V gives CDR1 SGHTA, CDR2 FQGNSA. The CDR3 extends over 14 amino acids. V shed 3 bases and J shed 3 bases, with 9 bases lying between them.

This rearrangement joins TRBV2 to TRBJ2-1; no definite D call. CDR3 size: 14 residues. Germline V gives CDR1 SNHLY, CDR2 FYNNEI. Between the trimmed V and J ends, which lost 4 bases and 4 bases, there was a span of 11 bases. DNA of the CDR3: TGTGCCAGCAGTGGGTGGACGTCTTACAATGAGCAGTTCTTC. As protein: CASSGWTSYNEQFF.

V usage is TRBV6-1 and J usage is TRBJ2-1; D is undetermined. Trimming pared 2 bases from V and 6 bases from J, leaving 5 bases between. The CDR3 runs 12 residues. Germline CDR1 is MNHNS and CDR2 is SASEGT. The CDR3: CASSEHLNEQFF. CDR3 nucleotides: TGTGCCAGCAGTGAACACCTCAATGAGCAGTTCTTC.

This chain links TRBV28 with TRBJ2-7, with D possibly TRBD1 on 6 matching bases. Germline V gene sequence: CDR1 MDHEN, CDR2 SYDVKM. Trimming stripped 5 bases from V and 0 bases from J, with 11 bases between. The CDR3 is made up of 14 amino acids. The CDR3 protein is CASSVRGSSYEQYF. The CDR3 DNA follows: TGTGCCAGCAGTGTCAGGGGATCCTCCTACGAGCAGTACTTC. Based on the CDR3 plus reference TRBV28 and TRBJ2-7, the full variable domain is DVKVTQSSRYLVKRTGEKVFLECVQDMDHENMFWYRQDPGLGLRLIYFSYDVKMKEKGDIPEGYSVSREKKERFSLILESASTNQTSMYLCASSVRGSSYEQYFGPGTRLTVT.

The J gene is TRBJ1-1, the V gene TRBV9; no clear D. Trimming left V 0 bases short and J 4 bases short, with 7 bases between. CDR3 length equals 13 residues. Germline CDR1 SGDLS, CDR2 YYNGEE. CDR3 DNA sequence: TGTGCCAGCAGCGTAGTCCCCGGCACTGAAGCTTTCTTT. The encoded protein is CASSVVPGTEAFF.

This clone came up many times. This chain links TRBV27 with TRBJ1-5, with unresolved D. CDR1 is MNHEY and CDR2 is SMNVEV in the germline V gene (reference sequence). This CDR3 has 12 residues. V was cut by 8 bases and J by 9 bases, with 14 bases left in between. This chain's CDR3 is CASGPLATPQHF. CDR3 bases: TGTGCCAGCGGTCCTCTAGCCACGCCCCAGCATTTT.

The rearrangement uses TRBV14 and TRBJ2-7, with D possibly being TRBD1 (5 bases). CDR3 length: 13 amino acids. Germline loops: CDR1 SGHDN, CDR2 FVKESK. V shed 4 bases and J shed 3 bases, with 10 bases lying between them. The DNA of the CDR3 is TGTGCCAGCAGCCTGGCAAGGGGCTACGAGCAGTACTTC. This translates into CASSLARGYEQYF.

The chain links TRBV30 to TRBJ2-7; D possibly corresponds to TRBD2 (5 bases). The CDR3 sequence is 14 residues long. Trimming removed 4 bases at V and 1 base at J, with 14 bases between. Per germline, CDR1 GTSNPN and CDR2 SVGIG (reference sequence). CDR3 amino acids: CAWKRRDNSYEQYF. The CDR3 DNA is TGTGCCTGGAAACGCCGGGATAATTCCTACGAGCAGTACTTC.

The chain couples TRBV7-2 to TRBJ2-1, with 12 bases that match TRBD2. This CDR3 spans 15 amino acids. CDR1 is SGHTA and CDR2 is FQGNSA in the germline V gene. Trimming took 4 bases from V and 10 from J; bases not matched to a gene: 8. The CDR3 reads CASSSYLAGGREQFF. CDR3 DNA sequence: TGTGCCAGCAGCTCGTACCTAGCGGGAGGGCGGGAGCAGTTCTTC.

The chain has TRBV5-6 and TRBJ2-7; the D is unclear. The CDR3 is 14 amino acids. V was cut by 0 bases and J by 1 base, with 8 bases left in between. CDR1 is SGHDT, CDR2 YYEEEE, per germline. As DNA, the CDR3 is TGTGCCAGCAGCTTGGGTCGGAGATCCTACGAGCAGTACTTC. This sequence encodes CASSLGRRSYEQYF.

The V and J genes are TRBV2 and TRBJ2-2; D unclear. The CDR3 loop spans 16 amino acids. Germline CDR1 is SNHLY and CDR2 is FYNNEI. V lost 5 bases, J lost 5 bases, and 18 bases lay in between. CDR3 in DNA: TGTGCCAGCAGTTTAACCGATCCCAAGAATACCGGGGAGCTGTTTTTT. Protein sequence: CASSLTDPKNTGELFF.

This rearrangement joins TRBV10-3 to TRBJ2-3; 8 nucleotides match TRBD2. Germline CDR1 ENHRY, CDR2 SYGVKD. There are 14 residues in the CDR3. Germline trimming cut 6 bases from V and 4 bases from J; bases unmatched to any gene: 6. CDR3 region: CAISIAGSSDTQYF. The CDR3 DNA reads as TGTGCCATCAGCATAGCGGGAAGCTCAGATACGCAGTATTTT.

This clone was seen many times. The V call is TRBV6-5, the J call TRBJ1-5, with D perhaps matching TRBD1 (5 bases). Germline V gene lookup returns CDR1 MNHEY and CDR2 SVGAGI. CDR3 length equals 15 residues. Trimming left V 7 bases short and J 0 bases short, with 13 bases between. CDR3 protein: CASKRDPTSNQPQHF. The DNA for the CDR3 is TGTGCCAGCAAAAGGGACCCCACTAGCAATCAGCCCCAGCATTTT.

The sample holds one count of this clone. The CDR3 DNA reads TGTGCCAGTACTCCGGGTCAAAATTTCTATGGCTACACCTTC. It is translated as CASTPGQNFYGYTF. The rearrangement uses TRBV19 and TRBJ1-2; D is ambiguous. Germline V gene sequence: CDR1 LNHDA, CDR2 SQIVND (reference sequence). The V and J ends lost 7 bases and 4 bases respectively, with 16 bases between them. The length of the CDR3 is 14 residues. The full variable domain, completed using reference TRBV19 and TRBJ1-2, is DGGITQSPKYLFRKEGQNVTLSCEQNLNHDAMYWYRQDPGQGLRLIYYSQIVNDFQKGDIAEGYSVSREKKESFPLTVTSAQKNPTAFYLCASTPGQNFYGYTFGSGTRLTVV.

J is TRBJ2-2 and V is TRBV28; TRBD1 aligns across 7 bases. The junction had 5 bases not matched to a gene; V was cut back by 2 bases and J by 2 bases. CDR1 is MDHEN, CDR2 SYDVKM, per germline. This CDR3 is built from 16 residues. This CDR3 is CASSLIGQANTGELFF. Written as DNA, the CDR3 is TGTGCCAGCAGTTTAATAGGACAGGCCAACACCGGGGAGCTGTTTTTT.

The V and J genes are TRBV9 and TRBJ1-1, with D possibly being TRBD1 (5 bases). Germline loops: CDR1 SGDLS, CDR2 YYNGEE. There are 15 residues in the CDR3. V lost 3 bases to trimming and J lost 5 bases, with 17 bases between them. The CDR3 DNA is TGTGCCAGCAGCGCCTTTGGGGAGGGGAGGACTGAAGCTTTCTTT. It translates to CASSAFGEGRTEAFF.

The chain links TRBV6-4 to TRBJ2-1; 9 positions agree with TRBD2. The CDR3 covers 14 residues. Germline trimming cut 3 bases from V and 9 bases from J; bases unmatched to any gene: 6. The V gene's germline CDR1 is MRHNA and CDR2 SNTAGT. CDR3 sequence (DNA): TGTGCCAGCAGTGATCTCTCTAGCGGGACTGAGCAGTTCTTC. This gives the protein CASSDLSSGTEQFF.

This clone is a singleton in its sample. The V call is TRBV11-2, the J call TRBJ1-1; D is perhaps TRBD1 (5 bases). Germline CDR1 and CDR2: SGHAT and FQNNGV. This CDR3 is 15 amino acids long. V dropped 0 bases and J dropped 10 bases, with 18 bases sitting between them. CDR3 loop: CASSLDQGPVVGAFF. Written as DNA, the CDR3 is TGTGCCAGCAGCTTAGACCAGGGTCCGGTAGTAGGAGCTTTCTTT.